This TCR beta chain derives from a study of beta chain features in type 1 diabetes. Looked up from germline, CDR1 is LGHNA and CDR2 is YSLEER. The CDR3 has 13 amino acids. Trimming removed 0 bases from V and 4 bases from J, with 6 bases in between. About this clone: The antigen remains unidentified.

General study results and limits: A greater similarity of naive, central memory and Treg TCRB repertoires was seen among patients than among healthy donors. TCRB CDR3s were moderately but significantly shorter in Type 1 diabetes patients in all four CD4+ subsets.

Expressed TCRB transcripts were sequenced, since all the RNA that had been isolated was reverse transcribed. About 3.57 million reads, on average, came from each naive, central memory and regulatory T cell sample. TCRdb's table, derived via immunoSEQ multiplex PCR, lists solely in-frame clones and lacks some. The table lists some 410,000 clones, around 10% of them singletons, with approximately 0.045% in the top ten. This chain uses TRBV4-3 with TRBJ1-2, with D uncertain. The sample taken for sequencing was naive CD4+ T cells from blood. The sequence was collected from a woman under 30 in good health. CDR3 in amino acids: CASSQDFLYGYTF. The DNA of the CDR3 is TGCGCCAGCAGCCAAGACTTCCTCTATGGCTACACCTTC.